The T cell receptor beta chain under discussion was sequenced for a study of naive and memory T cell subsets. Two oligonucleotides, mixed equimolar, formed the beta constant-region primer covering TRBC1 and TRBC2. Each CDR3 protein gets one entry after TCRdb re-called the UMI-ligation and nested PCR reads with MiXCR. The repertoire includes 150,000 or so distinct CDR3 sequences, approximately 15% of them detected once, and about 0.14% sits in the top ten. CDR1 and CDR2 (germline): SGHTA, FQGTGA. This CDR3 comprises 18 residues. J was trimmed by 2 bases and V by 5 bases; bases with no gene match: 18. This sequence was found in a human donor in good health. The chain couples TRBV7-3 to TRBJ2-7, with 7 nucleotides matching TRBD1. Input material: naive CD4+ T cells from blood. The CDR3 protein is CASSAKPPSDRKTYEQYF. The CDR3 coding sequence is TGTGCCAGCAGCGCTAAGCCCCCCTCGGACAGGAAAACCTACGAGCAGTACTTC.